A selection of T cell receptor beta chains follows, all from one sample in a study of T cell repertoires in cytomegalovirus infection. TCRdb used MiXCR to reprocess the reads, holding one entry per CDR3 protein. Of 150,000 to 200,000 distinct CDR3 sequences listed, roughly 14% are singletons. Sample: PBMCs. These receptors were collected from a human donor in good health (CMV status not recorded). Some clones in this sample may be carry-over from other donors' samples. Both conserved end residues are part of each CDR3. A D gene is named only where the DNA matches it firmly. Clone size is not always given. Where it is, it says once, few, many or a class for expanded clones.

many | TRBJ2-7 | TRBV11-2 | - | CASSLYRTPRYEQYF | TGTGCCAGCAGCTTATACCGGACACCCCGCTACGAGCAGTACTTC
many | TRBJ2-5 | TRBV7-6 | - | CASSLAVQETQYF | TGTGCCAGCAGCTTAGCGGTCCAAGAGACCCAGTACTTC
- | TRBJ2-1 | TRBV20-1 | TRBD2 | CSARSPGTSGDNEQFF | TGCAGTGCTAGAAGCCCCGGGACTAGCGGAGACAATGAGCAGTTCTTC
few | TRBJ1-1 | TRBV6-2/TRBV6-3 | TRBD1 | CASRLGQGAVTEAFF | TGTGCCAGCAGACTGGGACAGGGGGCGGTCACTGAAGCTTTCTTT
- | TRBJ1-5 | TRBV2 | TRBD1 | CASSFGQDSNQPQHF | TGTGCCAGCAGCTTTGGACAGGATAGCAATCAGCCCCAGCATTTT
few | TRBJ2-1 | TRBV18 | TRBD1 | CASSPNRGQGGNEQFF | TGTGCCAGCTCACCAAATAGAGGACAGGGGGGCAATGAGCAGTTCTTC
- | TRBJ1-1 | TRBV5-1 | - | CASSLDPGVNTEAFF | TGCGCCAGCAGCTTGGACCCGGGCGTGAACACTGAAGCTTTCTTT
- | TRBJ1-1 | TRBV28 | - | CAITGRPGTEAFF | TGTGCCATCACGGGGCGGCCGGGCACTGAAGCTTTCTTT
few | TRBJ1-4 | TRBV14 | - | CASRGQSLGELFF | TGTGCCAGCAGAGGACAGTCCCTTGGGGAACTGTTTTTT
many | TRBJ1-1 | TRBV5-4 | - | CASSLEGALNTEAFF | TGTGCCAGCAGCTTGGAAGGGGCTTTGAACACTGAAGCTTTCTTT
many | TRBJ1-1 | TRBV6-1 | - | CASSEQGPAFF | TGTGCCAGCAGTGAACAGGGACCTGCTTTCTTT
- | TRBJ2-5 | TRBV29-1 | - | CSLGMGGPGETQYF | TGCAGCTTGGGTATGGGTGGTCCCGGGGAGACCCAGTACTTC
many | TRBJ2-4 | TRBV20-1 | - | CSAYSTPTTDIQYF | TGCAGTGCTTATTCTACCCCAACGACGGACATTCAGTACTTC
many | TRBJ2-3 | TRBV5-5 | TRBD1 | CASSLGTGQGIYF | TGTGCCAGCAGCTTGGGAACGGGACAGGGAATATATTTT
many | TRBJ2-7 | TRBV6-2/TRBV6-3 | - | CASSYSGSSYEQYF | TGTGCCAGCAGTTACTCTGGAAGTTCCTACGAGCAGTACTTC
- | TRBJ1-3 | TRBV7-9 | - | CASSLATGISGNTIYF | TGTGCCAGCAGCTTAGCTACAGGCATCTCTGGAAACACCATATATTTT
many | TRBJ1-5 | TRBV28 | - | CASGSPPGLDLSNQPQHF | TGTGCCAGCGGATCCCCCCCAGGACTCGACCTTAGCAATCAGCCCCAGCATTTT
- | TRBJ2-6 | TRBV20-1 | TRBD1 | CSAREERGQGISGANVLTF | TGCAGTGCTAGAGAAGAAAGGGGACAGGGGATATCTGGGGCCAACGTCCTGACTTTC
many | TRBJ1-5 | TRBV7-2 | - | CASSLVPQAQPQHF | TGTGCCAGCAGCTTAGTACCCCAGGCACAGCCCCAGCATTTT
many | TRBJ1-1 | TRBV7-2 | - | CASSTTGWNTEAFF | TGTGCCAGCAGCACCACAGGGTGGAACACTGAAGCTTTCTTT
- | TRBJ2-4 | TRBV28 | TRBD1 | CASRRDRALGKNIQYF | TGTGCCAGCAGGCGGGACAGGGCATTGGGCAAAAACATTCAGTACTTC
few | TRBJ2-1 | TRBV14 | TRBD2 | CASSHMISGRDSEQFF | TGTGCCAGCAGCCATATGATTAGCGGGAGAGACAGTGAGCAGTTCTTC
- | TRBJ2-7 | TRBV25-1 | - | CASSFGGGGEQYF | TGTGCCAGCAGTTTCGGAGGGGGGGGGGAGCAGTACTTC
- | TRBJ2-1 | TRBV2 | TRBD2 | CASIPTSGTYNEQFF | TGTGCCAGCATCCCGACTAGCGGCACCTACAATGAGCAGTTCTTC
many | TRBJ2-7 | TRBV14 | TRBD2 | CASSPSPGLAVFYEQYF | TGTGCCAGCAGCCCTAGTCCGGGACTAGCGGTCTTCTACGAGCAGTACTTC
many | TRBJ2-1 | TRBV11-2 | TRBD2 | CASRRGTSGTGHNEQFF | TGTGCCAGCAGGCGGGGGACTAGCGGGACCGGCCACAATGAGCAGTTCTTC
- | TRBJ1-2 | TRBV7-6 | - | CASSPGRGSPNYGYTF | TGTGCCAGCAGCCCGGGTAGGGGGTCCCCTAACTATGGCTACACCTTC
few | TRBJ2-7 | TRBV13 | - | CASSLAGTPNYEQYF | TGTGCCAGCAGCTTAGCTGGGACCCCAAACTACGAGCAGTACTTC
few | TRBJ1-1 | TRBV6-2/TRBV6-3 | - | CASSYSGARTEAFF | TGTGCCAGCAGTTACTCGGGGGCTAGGACTGAAGCTTTCTTT
- | TRBJ1-1 | TRBV12-3/TRBV12-4 | - | CASSLVVRPNTEAFF | TGTGCCAGCAGTTTAGTGGTCCGGCCCAACACTGAAGCTTTCTTT
few | TRBJ1-5 | TRBV5-6 | TRBD1 | CASSSTGTGKNQPQHF | TGTGCCAGCAGCTCAACCGGGACAGGGAAAAATCAGCCCCAGCATTTT